What follows describes a single TCR beta chain. Its antigen is undetermined. A TCRbeta library incorporating unique molecular identifiers was prepared. TCRdb called the PCR reads again in MiXCR, with one record for every CDR3 protein. In the table there are hundreds of thousands of distinct CDR3 sequences, over 10% of which are singletons. The CDR3 runs to 17 residues. V lost 5 bases, J lost 3 bases, and 12 bases stayed unmatched. In germline, CDR1 is MNHNS, CDR2 SASEGT. The data originate from a study of T-cell reconstitution after alpha-beta-depleted transplantation in children. Points from the study as a whole: In some patients, recipient T cells and intrathymic progenitors surviving conditioning explained high day-60 diversity. After transplant, at about two months, alpha-beta T cells were reportedly derived from several hundred expanded graft clones. One year after transplant, T-cell counts and diversity came mostly from newly produced T cells.

Sequencing was performed on PBMCs, mostly from graft donor cells, taken 360 days after TCRalphabeta/CD19-depleted stem cell transplant. The TCR sequence derives from a male patient aged 10 to 17 who had a stem cell transplant for acute myeloid leukemia, so the T cells may come from the graft donor. The V and J genes are TRBV6-1 and TRBJ2-2; 7 bases agree with TRBD2. Here the CDR3 reads CASSPLVGGPDTGELFF. CDR3 DNA sequence: TGTGCCAGCAGTCCTTTAGTGGGAGGGCCCGACACCGGGGAGCTGTTTTTT.